The clone carrying this T cell receptor beta chain appeared a single time. The data derive from a study of blood T cell repertoires in COVID-19. At the level of the study: Sources were T cells, B-cell-depleted T cells, or PBMCs; the material itself was cDNA or gDNA.

Trimming took 4 bases from V and 6 from J; bases not matched to a gene: 3. Germline-derived CDR1 and CDR2 are SGHNT and YENEEA. The CDR3 loop spans 16 amino acids. This table comes from immunoSEQ multiplex PCR, and its TCRdb copy is limited to in-frame clones, with some not included. The table shows approximately 65,000 clones, with roughly 80% occurring only once. Those who participated ranged in age from roughly 18 to 95 years and resided in about two dozen US areas. The specimen sequenced was PBMCs or T cells enriched from blood (not recorded which). The receptor was derived from a woman aged 40 to 50 with acute COVID-19. This sequence joins TRBV11-3 and TRBJ2-1, with TRBD2 identical over 16 bases. The CDR3 sequence: CASSSGLAGGPNEQFF. The CDR3 bases are TGTGCCAGCAGCTCGGGACTAGCGGGAGGGCCCAATGAGCAGTTCTTC.